The 30 T cell receptor beta chains reported below all come from one sample, sequenced in a study of cytomegalovirus exposure and HLA in healthy donors. Both 60 Vbeta primers and 13 Jbeta primers went into the PCR. TCRdb's table, derived via immunoSEQ multiplex PCR, lists solely in-frame clones and lacks some. This sample carries hundreds of thousands of clones, about three quarters of them seen once, and the ten largest clones take 2.5% to 3%. Sequences were obtained from PBMCs. All receptors derive from a woman aged 60 to 75 in good health and CMV-seropositive.

The chain employs TRBV5-4 and TRBJ2-1, with TRBD2 identical over 9 bases. This CDR3 region has 15 residues. The V segment lost 4 bases and the J segment 4 bases; nucleotides outside the gene matches: 6. CDR1 and CDR2 (germline): SGHNT, YYREEE (reference sequence). As DNA, the CDR3 is TGTGCCAGCAGCACCGCTAGCGGGACGTACAATGAGCAGTTCTTC. Translation: CASSTASGTYNEQFF.

The chain combines TRBV10-2 with TRBJ2-5, with D possibly matching TRBD1 (6 bases). Germline loops: CDR1 WSHSY, CDR2 SAAADI. The CDR3 spans 14 residues. The V gene lost 6 bases and the J gene lost 2 bases, with 13 bases spanning the gap. CDR3 protein: CASSFGQKQETQYF. CDR3 in DNA: TGCGCCAGCAGCTTCGGACAGAAACAAGAGACCCAGTACTTC.

Details on this clone: The junction departs from the called germline gene at one end, perhaps through a read error. V is TRBV4-3 and J is TRBJ1-4, with 10 positions matching TRBD1. The CDR3 contains 15 residues. Germline V lookup: CDR1 LGHNA, CDR2 YSLEER. The CDR3 reads CASSQQTGGGEKLLF. The DNA for the CDR3 is TGCGCCAGCAGCCAACAGACAGGGGGCGGCGAAAAACTGCTTTTT.

This clone was picked up a small number of times. The chain employs TRBV5-6 and TRBJ2-3; 8 bases align to TRBD1. The V and J ends lost 2 bases and 2 bases, in that order; junction bases with no gene match: 13. Germline V CDR1 and CDR2: SGHDT, YYEEEE. This CDR3 contains 18 residues. The CDR3 spells CASSLETVRDRITDTQYF. CDR3 coding DNA: TGTGCCAGCAGCTTAGAAACAGTCCGGGACAGGATCACAGATACGCAGTATTTT.

The gene calls are TRBV15 and TRBJ2-7, with 7 positions matching TRBD2. CDR1 and CDR2 (germline): LNHNV, YYDKDF (reference sequence). V shed 3 bases and J 2 bases; nucleotides not matched to a gene: 7. The CDR3 contains 15 residues. The CDR3 DNA reads as TGTGCCACCAGCAGGCCGGGGGGAGGGCCCTACGAGCAGTACTTC. Translated, it gives CATSRPGGGPYEQYF.

This chain links TRBV7-9 with TRBJ2-5; 9 bases fit TRBD2. CDR3 length equals 16 residues. The J segment lost 1 base and the V segment lost 3 bases, leaving 6 bases of the junction unmatched. The germline V gene encodes CDR1 SEHNR and CDR2 FQNEAQ (reference sequence). CDR3 region: CASSFGLAGFQETQYF. Written as DNA, the CDR3 is TGTGCCAGCAGCTTCGGTCTAGCGGGGTTCCAAGAGACCCAGTACTTC.

J is TRBJ1-6 and V is TRBV30; TRBD1 agrees at 7 bases. The CDR3 runs 13 residues. V shed 4 bases, J shed 10 bases, and the junction held 7 bases outside the gene matches. CDR1 and CDR2 (germline): GTSNPN, SVGIG (reference sequence). CDR3 DNA sequence: TGTGCCTGGACCTGGACAGGTCCATCACCCCTCCACTTT. It encodes CAWTWTGPSPLHF.

The V and J genes are TRBV9 and TRBJ2-2; TRBD1 aligns across 7 bases. Germline CDR1 is SGDLS and CDR2 is YYNGEE. This CDR3 contains 15 residues. The trim removed 3 bases at V and 2 bases at J, leaving 4 bases unmatched. The CDR3 loop is CASSARQGNTGELFF. DNA of the CDR3: TGTGCCAGCAGCGCGCGACAGGGAAACACCGGGGAGCTGTTTTTT. Looking up the rest from reference TRBV9 and TRBJ2-2 gives the full variable domain: DSGVTQTPKHLITATGQRVTLRCSPRSGDLSVYWYQQSLDQGLQFLIQYYNGEERAKGNILERFSAQQFPDLHSELNLSSLELGDSALYFCASSARQGNTGELFFGEGSRLTVL.

Only a few counts were recorded for this clone. The J gene is TRBJ1-4, the V gene TRBV28; D ambiguous. V lost 0 bases and J lost 7, with 15 bases in between. The germline gives CDR1 MDHEN, CDR2 SYDVKM. This CDR3 spans 16 amino acids. The CDR3 region is CASSLWAGGRFEKLFF. The CDR3 DNA sequence: TGTGCCAGCAGTTTATGGGCGGGAGGGCGGTTTGAAAAACTGTTTTTT.

This rearrangement joins TRBV9 to TRBJ2-7, with a tentative D call TRBD1 (5 bases). The CDR3 spans 14 residues. V lost 4 bases and J 5 bases, leaving 16 bases between the germline ends. Germline V gives CDR1 SGDLS, CDR2 YYNGEE. The CDR3 spells CASSPLHRPDEQYF. The CDR3 bases are TGTGCCAGCAGCCCGTTGCACAGGCCAGACGAGCAGTACTTC.

The chain is built from TRBV29-1 and TRBJ2-5, with TRBD1 matching over 7 bases. The end of the DNA aligns better with TRBJ2-7, so the J call may be wrong. The CDR3 consists of 12 residues. Germline V gives CDR1 SQVTM, CDR2 ANQGSEA. The CDR3 protein is CSVNRGDHEQYF. As DNA, the CDR3 is TGCAGCGTTAACAGGGGTGACCACGAGCAGTACTTC.

The chain employs TRBV10-1 and TRBJ1-2, with TRBD1 matching over 7 bases. V was pared by 10 bases and J by 2 bases, with 10 bases of the junction left unmatched. In germline, CDR1 is WNHNN, CDR2 SYGVQD (reference sequence). The CDR3 runs to 14 residues. The CDR3 region is CATIQGLTNYGYTF. CDR3 DNA: TGCGCCACCATACAGGGGCTAACGAACTATGGCTACACCTTC.

The rearrangement links TRBV30 to TRBJ2-7; 9 nucleotides agree with TRBD2. Germline loops: CDR1 GTSNPN, CDR2 SVGIG (reference sequence). The V and J ends lost 4 bases and 2 bases, in that order; junction bases with no gene match: 15. The CDR3 is 17 amino acids. The CDR3 protein is CAWTKDLAGAPPYEQYF. The CDR3 coding sequence is TGTGCCTGGACAAAGGATTTAGCGGGAGCACCCCCCTACGAGCAGTACTTC. Filled out from reference TRBV30 and TRBJ2-7, the complete variable domain reads SQTIHQWPATLVQPVGSPLSLECTVEGTSNPNLYWYRQAAGRGLQLLFYSVGIGQISSEVPQNLSASRPQDRQFILSSKKLLLSDSGFYLCAWTKDLAGAPPYEQYFGPGTRLTVT.

The J gene is TRBJ1-1, the V gene TRBV10-3; no reliable D call. The CDR3 loop spans 13 amino acids. Germline loops: CDR1 ENHRY, CDR2 SYGVKD. The germline V and J ends were trimmed by 11 bases and 0 bases, with 13 bases remaining between them. DNA of the CDR3: TGTGCCGTCGAGGGAGGAATGAACACTGAAGCTTTCTTT. Translated: CAVEGGMNTEAFF.

To note about this clone: This specimen includes other DNA sequences encoding the same CDR3. V usage is TRBV19 and J usage is TRBJ1-2; D is possibly TRBD1 (6 bases). Germline V gene data show CDR1 as LNHDA and CDR2 as SQIVND (reference sequence). V was clipped by 6 bases and J by 0 bases, with 8 bases between them. The CDR3 length is 13 residues. In DNA, the CDR3 is TGTGCCAGTAGCCGGGACACTAACTATGGCTACACCTTC. Amino acids: CASSRDTNYGYTF.

The V gene is TRBV5-1, the J gene TRBJ1-4; maybe TRBD1 (6 bases). Trimming removed 3 bases at V and 5 bases at J, with 14 bases between. The CDR3 totals 15 residues. Germline loops: CDR1 SGHRS, CDR2 YFSETQ. The chain's CDR3 is CASSSGQGLNEKLFF. For the CDR3, the DNA is TGCGCCAGCAGCTCTGGTCAGGGGTTAAATGAAAAACTGTTTTTT. The complete variable domain, with remaining parts taken from reference TRBV5-1 and TRBJ1-4, reads KAGVTQTPRYLIKTRGQQVTLSCSPISGHRSVSWYQQTPGQGLQFLFEYFSETQRNKGNFPGRFSGRQFSNSRSEMNVSTLELGDSALYLCASSSGQGLNEKLFFGSGTQLSVL.

This chain links TRBV6-5 with TRBJ2-1, with D perhaps matching TRBD1 (6 bases). This CDR3 region has 15 residues. V was cut by 6 bases and J by 4 bases, with 16 bases left in between. Germline lookup yields CDR1 MNHEY and CDR2 SVGAGI. The CDR3 DNA reads TGTGCCAGCAGCCGCGACAGGTCCGGGTACAATGAGCAGTTCTTC. This codes for CASSRDRSGYNEQFF.

This clone was found a few times. This chain connects TRBV19 to TRBJ1-4, with 7 positions matching TRBD1. The V gene end was trimmed by 9 bases and the J gene end by 7 bases; junction bases not matched to a gene: 8. CDR1 and CDR2 (germline): LNHDA, SQIVND (reference sequence). This CDR3 is 13 amino acids long. The CDR3 region has the DNA TGTGCCAGCCGTTCAGGGGGTATTGAAAAACTGTTTTTT. This gives the protein CASRSGGIEKLFF.

The CDR3 region is CASSRGQGAEKLFF. CDR3 nucleotides: TGTGCCAGCAGTCGCGGACAGGGTGCTGAAAAACTGTTTTTT. V usage is TRBV7-2 and J usage is TRBJ1-4; 8 nucleotides agree with TRBD1. Losses at the gene ends were 6 bases for V and 7 bases for J; bases not matched to a gene: 7. Germline-derived CDR1 and CDR2 are SGHTA and FQGNSA. The CDR3 length is 14 residues.

This clone appeared a few times. The rearrangement links TRBV28 to TRBJ2-7; weak D call: TRBD1 (5 bases). The germline CDR1 and CDR2 sequences are MDHEN and SYDVKM. Trimming pared 6 bases from V and 4 bases from J, leaving 10 bases between. The CDR3 is made up of 12 amino acids. The CDR3 DNA reads TGTGCCAGCAGCGTAACAGGTTACGAGCAGTACTTC. Translation gives CASSVTGYEQYF. The entire variable domain, with the rest obtained from reference TRBV28 and TRBJ2-7, is as follows: DVKVTQSSRYLVKRTGEKVFLECVQDMDHENMFWYRQDPGLGLRLIYFSYDVKMKEKGDIPEGYSVSREKKERFSLILESASTNQTSMYLCASSVTGYEQYFGPGTRLTVT.

This chain joins TRBV29-1 and TRBJ2-7; D gene ambiguous. Germline loops: CDR1 SQVTM, CDR2 ANQGSEA. The CDR3 is 11 amino acids. With 4 bases removed from V and 6 bases from J, the gap between germline ends came to 10 bases. CDR3: CSVASQFEQYF. DNA for the CDR3: TGCAGCGTTGCAAGTCAGTTCGAGCAGTACTTC.

CDR3 sequence reads: CASSRAGGQEGYTF. The CDR3 nucleotides read TGTGCCAGCAGCCGCGCGGGGGGCCAGGAAGGCTACACCTTC. The chain links TRBV7-9 to TRBJ1-2; D possibly corresponds to TRBD1 (6 bases). V gave up 5 bases and J gave up 8 bases, with 18 bases separating them. This CDR3 has 14 amino acids. CDR1 is SEHNR and CDR2 is FQNEAQ in the germline V gene (reference sequence).

For the CDR3, the DNA is TGTGCCTGGAGTCCGCGACTAGGGCACGAGCAGTACTTC. This sequence encodes CAWSPRLGHEQYF. V is TRBV30 and J is TRBJ2-7; D might be TRBD2 (6 bases). This CDR3 spans 13 amino acids. The V gene's germline CDR1 is GTSNPN and CDR2 SVGIG (reference sequence). The V gene lost 2 bases and the J gene lost 5 bases, with 13 bases spanning the gap.

The chain uses TRBV10-3 and TRBJ1-1, with D possibly being TRBD1 (6 bases). The germline V and J ends were trimmed by 1 base and 3 bases, with 15 bases remaining between them. The CDR3 consists of 16 residues. Germline V gene sequence: CDR1 ENHRY, CDR2 SYGVKD. The CDR3 region has the DNA TGTGCCATCAGTGAGTTCGGGGGGCGAGGGTACACTGAAGCTTTCTTT. Translation gives CAISEFGGRGYTEAFF.

This sequence joins TRBV4-1 and TRBJ2-1; TRBD1 agrees at 12 bases. Germline V CDR1 and CDR2: MGHRA, YSYEKL. The CDR3 is 17 amino acids. Trimming took 2 bases from V and 9 from J; bases not matched to a gene: 11. The CDR3 DNA reads TGCGCCAGCAGCCAATTACAAGGGGACAGGGGGCTTATTGAGCAGTTCTTC. This codes for CASSQLQGDRGLIEQFF.

V and J are TRBV19 and TRBJ2-2; the D gene is possibly TRBD2 (5 bases). V was trimmed by 0 bases and J by 6 bases, leaving 14 bases between them. The CDR3 extends over 16 amino acids. Germline CDR1 reads LNHDA; CDR2 reads SQIVND (reference sequence). The CDR3 coding sequence is TGTGCCAGTAGTATAGATTCGTGGAGGTCGGCCGGGGAGCTGTTTTTT. Translation gives CASSIDSWRSAGELFF.

V is TRBV18 and J is TRBJ2-5, with a possible D match to TRBD2 (5 bases). V was cut by 1 base and J by 5 bases, with 11 bases left in between. CDR3 length equals 14 residues. The germline V gene has CDR1 KGHSH and CDR2 LQKENI. The chain's CDR3 is CASSPRGRAETQYF. CDR3 in DNA: TGTGCCAGCTCACCACGAGGGAGAGCGGAGACCCAGTACTTC.

This rearrangement joins TRBV19 to TRBJ1-4, with a possible D match to TRBD1 (6 bases). V was shortened by 6 bases and J by 6 bases, with 14 bases between the two germline ends. This CDR3 comprises 14 residues. CDR1 and CDR2 from the germline V gene are LNHDA and SQIVND (reference sequence). The CDR3 DNA follows: TGTGCCAGTAGCTCACAGGGAGATTATGAAAAACTGTTTTTT. Translated: CASSSQGDYEKLFF.

The chain couples TRBV5-4 to TRBJ1-5; 7 bases align to TRBD1. Germline loops: CDR1 SGHNT, CDR2 YYREEE (reference sequence). J lost 3 bases, V lost 4 bases, and 7 bases had no gene match. The CDR3 extends over 15 amino acids. CDR3 nucleotides: TGTGCCAGCAGCGAAGGGACAGCGGACAATCAGCCCCAGCATTTT. The encoded protein is CASSEGTADNQPQHF.

The genes are TRBV18 and TRBJ1-1, with 11 bases fitting TRBD1. The junction had 5 bases not matched to a gene; V was cut back by 0 bases and J by 5 bases. Germline CDR1 is KGHSH and CDR2 is LQKENI. The CDR3 sequence is 16 residues long. The CDR3 region is CASSPPGQGGRTEAFF. The CDR3 DNA sequence: TGTGCCAGCTCACCACCGGGACAGGGGGGGAGGACTGAAGCTTTCTTT.